This is a list of T cell receptor beta chains from one sample in a study of blood T cell repertoires in COVID-19. The protocol was immunoSEQ multiplex PCR, while the TCRdb copy is restricted to in-frame clones and leaves out a portion. Of 120,000 or so clones in the sample, about 80% were seen once. Sequencing was carried out using peripheral blood. The source of these receptors is a human donor in a cohort sampled during active COVID-19. Each CDR3 is given with its conserved first and last residue. The order of the fields is clone size, J gene, V gene, D gene, CDR3 protein, CDR3 DNA. A D gene is named only where the DNA matches it firmly. Size is omitted from some rows. Given values are once, few, many or a class for expanded clones.

>-|TRBJ2-5|TRBV30|TRBD2
CAWTSGQETQYF
TGTGCCTGGACTAGCGGTCAAGAGACCCAGTACTTC
>once|TRBJ2-1|TRBV5-1|TRBD2
CASSSNPPTSGRKVNEQFF
TGCGCCAGCAGCTCTAACCCACCGACTAGCGGAAGAAAGGTCAATGAGCAGTTCTTC
>-|TRBJ2-6|TRBV10-3|TRBD2
CAISESLAGGGGANVLTF
TGTGCCATCAGTGAGAGCCTAGCGGGAGGAGGAGGGGCCAACGTCCTGACTTTC
>once|TRBJ1-5|TRBV7-9|-
CASSMGSLQGQPQHF
TGTGCCAGCAGCATGGGAAGCCTTCAGGGTCAGCCCCAGCATTTT
>-|TRBJ2-3|TRBV6-1|-
CASSENGDTDTQYF
TGTGCCAGCAGTGAAAACGGGGACACAGATACGCAGTATTTT
>few|TRBJ2-1|TRBV2|TRBD1
CASSEAAQGDNEQFF
TGTGCCAGCAGTGAAGCGGCGCAGGGGGACAATGAGCAGTTCTTC
>-|TRBJ2-7|TRBV18|-
CASSALRAFDEQYF
TGTGCCAGCTCTGCACTCAGGGCCTTCGACGAGCAGTACTTC
>-|TRBJ2-3|TRBV24-1|TRBD1
CATSDPRQGGGTQYF
TGTGCCACCAGTGATCCACGACAGGGGGGAGGTACGCAGTATTTT
>few|TRBJ2-7|TRBV6-6|TRBD1
CASSYVGQGTYEQYF
TGTGCCAGCAGTTACGTGGGACAGGGCACCTACGAGCAGTACTTC
>once|TRBJ1-1|TRBV5-4|TRBD1
CASSGRTGRNTEAFF
TGTGCCAGCAGCGGAAGGACAGGCCGGAACACTGAAGCTTTCTTT
>-|TRBJ1-1|TRBV3-1/TRBV3-2|TRBD1
CASSQEYRGRAYTEAFF
TGTGCCAGCAGCCAAGAATACAGGGGAAGGGCTTACACTGAAGCTTTCTTT
>-|TRBJ2-7|TRBV28|-
CASRTTGIYEQYF
TGTGCCAGCAGGACGACAGGCATCTACGAGCAGTACTTC
>-|TRBJ2-1|TRBV7-3|-
CASSFRQDNEQFF
TGTGCCAGCAGCTTTAGACAGGACAATGAGCAGTTCTTC
>-|TRBJ2-1|TRBV12-2|-
CASRLAAGGPGEQFF
TGTGCAAGTCGCCTAGCAGCGGGAGGGCCGGGAGAGCAGTTCTTC
>-|TRBJ1-3|TRBV28|TRBD1
CASSDRDRVRNTIYF
TGTGCCAGCAGTGACCGAGACAGGGTGAGGAACACCATATATTTT
>-|TRBJ2-5|TRBV30|-
CAWRSGLETQYF
TGTGCCTGGCGGAGCGGACTAGAGACCCAGTACTTC
>-|TRBJ2-7|TRBV5-1|-
CASSFGAGASSYEQYF
TGCGCCAGCAGCTTCGGGGCGGGGGCTAGCTCCTACGAGCAGTACTTC
>-|TRBJ1-5|TRBV6-5|-
CATTGGRDQPQHF
TGTGCCACCACGGGGGGCAGGGATCAGCCCCAGCATTTT